Below are 20 T cell receptor beta chains sequenced from a single sample in a study of neurological immune-mediated disorders. One entry per CDR3 protein, called by TCRdb with MiXCR from the 5' RACE reads. Of around 55,000 distinct CDR3 sequences listed, over 3.5% are singletons. Sequencing used CD4+ T cells from blood. The source is a woman aged 40 to 55 with multiple sclerosis.

This clonotype came up many times. This chain links TRBV20-1 with TRBJ2-5; 8 nucleotides line up with TRBD2. The germline gives CDR1 DFQATT, CDR2 SNEGSKA (reference sequence). With V trimmed by 6 bases and J by 2 bases, 11 bases remained unmatched. The CDR3 is made up of 15 amino acids. DNA for the CDR3: TGCAGTGCCACCTTGGGGGCGGGGGGTCAAGAGACCCAGTACTTC. This translates into CSATLGAGGQETQYF.

This clonotype has at least ten counts. The chain uses TRBV5-1 and TRBJ2-7; 11 nucleotides match TRBD2. J was trimmed by 2 bases and V by 3 bases; bases with no gene match: 10. This CDR3 spans 17 amino acids. CDR1 is SGHRS, CDR2 YFSETQ, per germline. The CDR3 DNA reads TGCGCCAGCAGCTGGAGGTCCGGGACTAGCGGTGCCTACGAGCAGTACTTC. Encoded protein: CASSWRSGTSGAYEQYF.

This clonotype has a count of ten or more. The genes are TRBV19 and TRBJ2-5; D call uncertain. The V and J ends lost 3 bases and 2 bases respectively, with 13 bases between them. The CDR3 sequence is 15 residues long. Germline V gene lookup returns CDR1 LNHDA and CDR2 SQIVND (reference sequence). The CDR3 is CASSIVNGFQETQYF. For the CDR3, the DNA is TGTGCCAGTAGTATCGTTAACGGCTTTCAAGAGACCCAGTACTTC.

This clonotype was seen repeatedly, ten times or more. This rearrangement joins TRBV20-1 to TRBJ1-1; TRBD1 matches 9 bases. V was clipped by 7 bases and J by 4 bases; unmatched bases: 7. Germline CDR1 reads DFQATT; CDR2 reads SNEGSKA (reference sequence). The length of the CDR3 is 13 residues. CDR3 sequence: CSVRQGESTEAFF. DNA for the CDR3: TGCAGTGTAAGACAGGGGGAGAGCACTGAAGCTTTCTTT.

At least ten counts were recorded for this clonotype. This chain joins TRBV12-3 or TRBV12-4 and TRBJ2-3, with D unresolved. The CDR3 runs 11 residues. Between the trimmed V and J ends, which lost 3 bases and 10 bases, there was a span of 8 bases. The chain's CDR3 is CASSFVGAQYF. The CDR3, as DNA: TGTGCCAGCAGTTTTGTCGGAGCGCAGTATTTT.

This clonotype was counted between two and nine times. This rearrangement joins TRBV18 to TRBJ2-1, with 11 positions matching TRBD2. Germline lookup yields CDR1 KGHSH and CDR2 LQKENI. V lost 2 bases, J lost 8 bases, and 2 bases stayed unmatched. This CDR3 is built from 14 residues. The CDR3 DNA is TGTGCCAGCTCACCAACTAGCGGGGGTTATGAGCAGTTCTTC. Its protein product is CASSPTSGGYEQFF.

Many counts were recorded for this clonotype. The chain recombines TRBV10-3 with TRBJ2-1; TRBD1 is a possible D gene (5 bases). Per germline, CDR1 ENHRY and CDR2 SYGVKD. This CDR3 is 15 amino acids long. Trimming pared 3 bases from V and 2 bases from J, leaving 11 bases between. DNA for the CDR3: TGTGCCATCAGTGACCTCAGGGTCACCTACAATGAGCAGTTCTTC. Residues: CAISDLRVTYNEQFF.

This clonotype was counted many times. CDR3 residues: CSFWVGEDTQYF. The CDR3 DNA reads as TGCAGCTTCTGGGTGGGGGAAGATACGCAGTATTTT. The rearrangement uses TRBV29-1 and TRBJ2-3; D is tentatively TRBD1 or TRBD2 (5 bases each). The V end lost 8 bases, the J end lost 5 bases, and 14 bases lay between the germline ends. The germline CDR1 and CDR2 sequences are SQVTM and ANQGSEA. The CDR3 runs to 12 residues.

The table lists this clonotype with many counts. J is TRBJ1-3 and V is TRBV5-1; no clear D. CDR1 and CDR2 from the germline V gene are SGHRS and YFSETQ. The CDR3 consists of 15 residues. V was clipped by 0 bases and J by 0 bases, with 7 bases between them. The DNA of the CDR3 is TGCGCCAGCAGCTTGGCGGGGAACTCTGGAAACACCATATATTTT. Protein product: CASSLAGNSGNTIYF.

This sequence joins TRBV20-1 and TRBJ2-7; D remains unclear. There are 17 residues in the CDR3. Germline V gene sequence: CDR1 DFQATT, CDR2 SNEGSKA (reference sequence). The germline V and J ends were trimmed by 5 bases and 3 bases, with 26 bases remaining between them. For the CDR3, the DNA is TGCAGTGCTCCTCTGCTGCCCCGACGAGACCTTAGCTACGAGCAGTACTTC. It is translated as CSAPLLPRRDLSYEQYF.

This clonotype was seen at least ten times. The chain combines TRBV12-3 or TRBV12-4 with TRBJ2-7, with D perhaps matching TRBD2 (6 bases). The CDR3 is made up of 14 amino acids. V lost 2 bases, J lost 3 bases, and 11 bases lay in between. The DNA of the CDR3 is TGTGCCAGCAGTTTAACTCAGGGAGGCTACGAGCAGTACTTC. Its protein is CASSLTQGGYEQYF.

The sample holds many counts of this clonotype. The rearrangement links TRBV10-3 to TRBJ1-3; D is unresolved. The CDR3 totals 13 residues. V lost 11 bases, J lost 1 base, and 12 bases lay in between. In germline, CDR1 is ENHRY, CDR2 SYGVKD. CDR3 loop: CAAALGSGNTIYF. The DNA for the CDR3 is TGTGCCGCCGCCCTAGGGTCTGGAAACACCATATATTTT.

This clonotype occurred many times. The chain carries TRBV18 and TRBJ2-3; no clear D gene. Between the trimmed V and J ends, which lost 1 base and 4 bases, there was a span of 3 bases. The V gene's germline CDR1 is KGHSH and CDR2 LQKENI. The CDR3 is 12 residues long. CDR3 coding DNA: TGTGCCAGCTCACCACAGTCAGATACGCAGTATTTT. It encodes CASSPQSDTQYF.

The sample holds many counts of this clonotype. The gene calls are TRBV5-1 and TRBJ2-7; possible D gene TRBD1, 5 bases. V was pared by 0 bases and J by 6 bases, with 13 bases between. CDR3 length equals 14 residues. Germline assignment: CDR1 SGHRS and CDR2 YFSETQ. CDR3 sequence reads: CASSLEGLGGEQYF. The CDR3 bases are TGCGCCAGCAGCTTGGAGGGGCTTGGTGGCGAGCAGTACTTC.

This clonotype occurred many times. This chain links TRBV9 with TRBJ2-1; 7 nucleotides agree with TRBD2. The CDR3 length is 15 residues. V shed 0 bases and J 3 bases; nucleotides not matched to a gene: 3. Germline loops: CDR1 SGDLS, CDR2 YYNGEE. CDR3 sequence reads: CASSVAGGGYNEQFF. In DNA form, the CDR3 reads TGTGCCAGCAGCGTAGCGGGGGGTGGCTACAATGAGCAGTTCTTC.

This clonotype was seen a few times. The CDR3 coding sequence is TGTGCCAGTAGTGGGACCGGGACTAGCGGTTACAATGAGCAGTTCTTC. Its translation: CASSGTGTSGYNEQFF. The V gene is TRBV19, the J gene TRBJ2-1, with 11 positions matching TRBD2. In germline, CDR1 is LNHDA, CDR2 SQIVND (reference sequence). The V segment lost 5 bases and the J segment 4 bases; nucleotides outside the gene matches: 7. The CDR3 has 16 amino acids.

In this sample, this clonotype turned up many times. This chain uses TRBV7-3 with TRBJ2-5; D is possibly TRBD1 or TRBD2 (7 bases each). CDR3 length: 13 residues. Germline V lookup: CDR1 SGHTA, CDR2 FQGTGA. V was trimmed by 7 bases and J by 5 bases, leaving 14 bases between them. The CDR3 loop reads CASTRGRGETQYF. The CDR3, as DNA: TGTGCCAGCACCAGGGGGAGGGGGGAGACCCAGTACTTC.

This clonotype was recorded a few times. One junction end does not reproduce the germline sequence, and a read error may be involved. CDR3 loop: CVSSLGTEAFF. CDR3 nucleotide sequence: TGTGTCAGCAGTTTAGGGACTGAAGCTTTCTTT. V gene TRBV12-3 or TRBV12-4 combines with J gene TRBJ1-1, with D hard to call. There are 11 residues in the CDR3.

This clonotype was seen at least ten times. This rearrangement joins TRBV5-1 to TRBJ1-4, with TRBD1 identical over 7 bases. V shed 4 bases and J 7 bases; nucleotides not matched to a gene: 10. Looked up from germline, CDR1 is SGHRS and CDR2 is YFSETQ. The CDR3 has 15 amino acids. The chain's CDR3 is CASSPLQGRREKLFF. CDR3 in DNA: TGCGCCAGCAGCCCCCTACAGGGGAGGCGTGAAAAACTGTTTTTT.

This clonotype was seen ten or more times. The CDR3 DNA reads as TGTGCCAGCAGTTTAAGGGGCTATAATTCACCCCTCCACTTT. This sequence encodes CASSLRGYNSPLHF. The chain links TRBV27 to TRBJ1-6, with D maybe TRBD1 (5 bases). Trimming removed 2 bases at V and 3 bases at J, with 5 bases between. CDR1 is MNHEY and CDR2 is SMNVEV in the germline V gene (reference sequence). This CDR3 contains 14 residues.